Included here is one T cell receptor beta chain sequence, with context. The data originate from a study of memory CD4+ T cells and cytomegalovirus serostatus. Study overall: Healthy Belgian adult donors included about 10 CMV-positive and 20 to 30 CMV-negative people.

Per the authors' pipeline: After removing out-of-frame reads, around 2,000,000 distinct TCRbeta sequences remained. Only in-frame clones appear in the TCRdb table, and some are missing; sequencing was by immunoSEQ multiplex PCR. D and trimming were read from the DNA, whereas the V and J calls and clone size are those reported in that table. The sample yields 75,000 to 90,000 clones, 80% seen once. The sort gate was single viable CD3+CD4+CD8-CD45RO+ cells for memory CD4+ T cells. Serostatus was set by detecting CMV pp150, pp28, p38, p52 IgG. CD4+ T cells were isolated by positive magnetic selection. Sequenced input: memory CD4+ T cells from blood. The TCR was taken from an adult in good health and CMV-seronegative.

DNA for the CDR3: TGTGCCTGGAGTGCGGAAAGGCGGAGTGGCTACACCTTC. It encodes CAWSAERRSGYTF. The V call is TRBV30, the J call TRBJ1-2; D is undetermined. CDR1 is GTSNPN and CDR2 is SVGIG in the germline V gene (reference sequence). This CDR3 region has 13 residues. The V end was cut by 1 base, the J end by 7 bases, with 13 bases between.